What follows are 11 T cell receptor beta chains derived from one specimen sequenced in a study of identical twins. Each CDR3 protein gets one entry after TCRdb re-called the 5' RACE reads with MiXCR. The data show roughly 720,000 distinct CDR3 sequences, approximately 18% seen once. These same records also appear under a second study, on T cells expressing NK-cell markers.

The sequenced sample consisted of PBMCs. The source is a woman aged 18-30 years in good health.

The chain uses TRBV11-1 and TRBJ2-3; TRBD2 aligns across 9 bases. The CDR3 contains 18 residues. J gave up 4 bases and V 5 bases, and 16 bases lay outside the gene matches. Germline CDR1 is SGHAT and CDR2 is FQDESV (reference sequence). CDR3 protein: CASSDRVGLAGRPDTQYF. Here the CDR3 DNA reads TGTGCCAGCAGCGACCGGGTGGGGCTAGCGGGGCGCCCAGATACGCAGTATTTT.

The CDR3 spells CSAIEGGRNLGEQFF. CDR3 sequence (DNA): TGCAGTGCCATAGAGGGCGGGAGAAACTTGGGTGAGCAGTTCTTC. The chain carries TRBV20-1 and TRBJ2-1; 7 nucleotides line up with TRBD2. This CDR3 is 15 amino acids long. V gave up 6 bases and J gave up 9 bases; unmatched junction bases: 17. Germline CDR1 is DFQATT and CDR2 is SNEGSKA (reference sequence).

The chain is built from TRBV6-2 or TRBV6-3 and TRBJ2-1; D is perhaps TRBD1 (5 bases). Trimming pared 0 bases from V and 4 bases from J, leaving 13 bases between. Germline V lookup: CDR1 MNHEY, CDR2 SVGEGT. The CDR3 spans 16 residues. DNA for the CDR3: TGTGCCAGCAGTTACTCGGGAAGGGGTTCTTACAATGAGCAGTTCTTC. As protein: CASSYSGRGSYNEQFF.

V and J are TRBV15 and TRBJ2-1; the D gene is possibly TRBD2 (7 bases). The CDR3 contains 12 residues. Looked up from germline, CDR1 is LNHNV and CDR2 is YYDKDF (reference sequence). V lost 5 bases and J lost 15, with 17 bases in between. CDR3 DNA: TGTGCCACCAGCGAGGGGGGGCCTTGGCGGTTCTTC. This sequence encodes CATSEGGPWRFF.

This chain uses TRBV20-1 with TRBJ2-2, with D perhaps matching TRBD2 (5 bases). The germline V gene has CDR1 DFQATT and CDR2 SNEGSKA (reference sequence). The CDR3 extends over 13 amino acids. V was shortened by 3 bases and J by 3 bases, with 8 bases between the two germline ends. CDR3 nucleotides: TGCAGTGCTAGGGACTTAGACACCGGGGAGCTGTTTTTT. Amino acids: CSARDLDTGELFF.

This clonotype was detected many times. The chain uses TRBV12-3 or TRBV12-4 and TRBJ1-1, with unresolved D. The CDR3 is 14 residues long. Deletions cut 4 bases from V and 1 base from J, with 10 bases between. CDR3 nucleotide sequence: TGTGCCAGCAGTTCGGGGTTGTGGAACACTGAAGCTTTCTTT. Protein: CASSSGLWNTEAFF.

The rearrangement uses TRBV6-1 and TRBJ2-7; TRBD1 matches 8 bases. Germline values: CDR1 MNHNS, CDR2 SASEGT. The CDR3 contains 13 residues. V shed 4 bases and J 4 bases; nucleotides not matched to a gene: 3. CDR3 amino acids: CASSGGQEYEQYF. In nucleotides, the CDR3 is TGTGCCAGCAGTGGGGGACAGGAATACGAGCAGTACTTC.

In its sample, this clonotype was seen a few times. The chain has TRBV7-2 and TRBJ2-4; D gene ambiguous. Trimming took off 8 bases at V and 0 bases at J, with 14 bases between the two ends. The CDR3 runs 15 residues. Germline values: CDR1 SGHTA, CDR2 FQGNSA. The CDR3 region has the DNA TGTGCCAGCTCTGAATTCGTACTAGCCAAAAACATTCAGTACTTC. As protein: CASSEFVLAKNIQYF.

The rearrangement joins TRBV4-3 to TRBJ2-5; D gene ambiguous. The CDR3 is 13 amino acids. Deletions cut 0 bases from V and 5 bases from J, with 7 bases between. The germline V gene has CDR1 LGHNA and CDR2 YSLEER. DNA of the CDR3: TGCGCCAGCAGCCAAGAAGTTTGGGAGACCCAGTACTTC. This codes for CASSQEVWETQYF.

The sample holds many counts of this clonotype. The chain links TRBV27 to TRBJ2-7; D unresolved. V shed 1 base and J shed 2 bases, with 15 bases lying between them. CDR1 MNHEY and CDR2 SMNVEV come from the germline V gene (reference sequence). The CDR3 spans 16 residues. The CDR3 DNA follows: TGTGCCAGCAGTTTATTACGGGCAGTGGGTCCCTACGAGCAGTACTTC. Amino acids: CASSLLRAVGPYEQYF.

This clonotype occurred a few times. The chain carries TRBV9 and TRBJ2-1, with 11 bases matching TRBD2. This CDR3 comprises 16 residues. The junction had 3 bases not matched to a gene; V was cut back by 0 bases and J by 4 bases. CDR1 and CDR2 (germline): SGDLS, YYNGEE. CDR3 sequence: CASSVGLAGIYNEQFF. As DNA, the CDR3 is TGTGCCAGCAGCGTAGGACTAGCGGGGATATACAATGAGCAGTTCTTC.